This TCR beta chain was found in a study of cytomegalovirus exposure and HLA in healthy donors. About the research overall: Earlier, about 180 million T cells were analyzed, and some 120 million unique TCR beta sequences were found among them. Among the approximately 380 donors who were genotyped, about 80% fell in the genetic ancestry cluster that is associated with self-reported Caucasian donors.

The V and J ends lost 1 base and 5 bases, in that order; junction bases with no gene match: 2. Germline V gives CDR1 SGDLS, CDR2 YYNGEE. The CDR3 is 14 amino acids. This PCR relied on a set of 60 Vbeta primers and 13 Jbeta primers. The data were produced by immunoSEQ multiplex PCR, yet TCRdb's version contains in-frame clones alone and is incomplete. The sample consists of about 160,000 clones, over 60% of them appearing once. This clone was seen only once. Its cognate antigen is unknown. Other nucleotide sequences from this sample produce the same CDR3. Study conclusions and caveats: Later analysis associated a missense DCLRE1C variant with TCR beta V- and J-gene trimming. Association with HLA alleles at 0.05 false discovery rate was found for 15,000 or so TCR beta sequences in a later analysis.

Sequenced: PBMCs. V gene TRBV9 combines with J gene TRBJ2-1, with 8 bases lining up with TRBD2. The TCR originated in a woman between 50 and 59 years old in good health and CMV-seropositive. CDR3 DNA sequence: TGTGCCAGCAGCGTATCGGGGGGGAACAATGAGCAGTTCTTC. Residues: CASSVSGGNNEQFF.